This T cell receptor beta chain came from a study of neoadjuvant anti-PD-1 for oral cavity cancer. Study information: Before surgery, most patients got three to four biweekly 3 mg/kg nivolumab doses.

The germline V gene encodes CDR1 GTSNPN and CDR2 SVGIG (reference sequence). The CDR3 loop spans 13 amino acids. V shed 5 bases and J shed 8 bases, with 15 bases lying between them. Measured with immunoSEQ multiplex PCR; TCRdb has only the in-frame clones, and not every one. The sample includes 8,000 to 10,000 clones, about 61% of them seen just once. Time point specified: after neoadjuvant nivolumab, at surgical resection. The sequence was collected from a person between 40 and 85 years old with oral cavity squamous cell carcinoma. The sequencing used PBMCs, collected after nivolumab (anti-PD-1) treatment. V usage is TRBV30 and J usage is TRBJ1-4, with D perhaps TRBD1 (5 bases). CDR3 sequence: CAWGFLQGEKLFF. The CDR3 DNA reads as TGTGCCTGGGGGTTCCTCCAGGGCGAAAAACTGTTTTTT.